One sample yielded the 20 T cell receptor beta chains listed below, sequenced in a study of OX40 agonist ivuxolimab in advanced cancers. The table came from immunoSEQ multiplex PCR; TCRdb's copy has only in-frame clones and leaves some out. This sample yields some 74,000 clones, of which around 93% are seen a single time; around 1% belongs to the top ten. The sample was CD4+ or CD8+ T cells sorted from blood, taken in a trial of the OX40 agonist ivuxolimab. These receptors originate from an adult with an advanced solid tumor such as melanoma, head and neck, liver or kidney cancer.

The genes are TRBV2 and TRBJ1-2, with no clear D. This CDR3 comprises 11 residues. The V end was cut by 7 bases, the J end by 0 bases, with 3 bases between. CDR1 is SNHLY, CDR2 FYNNEI, per germline. The CDR3 sequence is CASIANYGYTF. CDR3 bases: TGTGCCAGCATAGCTAACTATGGCTACACCTTC.

This clone was picked up a small number of times. The gene calls are TRBV5-8 and TRBJ2-5; TRBD1 agrees at 7 bases. V lost 4 bases and J lost 1; bases outside the gene matches: 7. The germline CDR1 and CDR2 sequences are SGHTS and YDEGEE. The CDR3 consists of 15 residues. The CDR3 loop is CASSTGQRAQETQYF. Here the CDR3 DNA reads TGTGCCAGCAGCACGGGACAGCGAGCCCAAGAGACCCAGTACTTC.

The chain is built from TRBV11-2 and TRBJ1-2, with 11 bases lining up with TRBD1. CDR1 and CDR2 (germline): SGHAT, FQNNGV. This CDR3 spans 14 amino acids. V was clipped by 3 bases and J by 7 bases; unmatched bases: 4. The CDR3 DNA reads TGTGCCAGCAGCTTCGGACAGGGGGCTGCTGGCTACACCTTC. Amino acids: CASSFGQGAAGYTF. Full variable domain (missing parts from reference TRBV11-2 and TRBJ1-2): EAGVAQSPRYKIIEKRQSVAFWCNPISGHATLYWYQQILGQGPKLLIQFQNNGVVDDSQLPKDRFSAERLKGVDSTLKIQPAKLEDSAVYLCASSFGQGAAGYTFGSGTRLTVV.

The rearrangement uses TRBV5-1 and TRBJ1-4; TRBD1 aligns across 7 bases. J gave up 7 bases and V 2 bases, and 5 bases lay outside the gene matches. The CDR3 sequence is 14 residues long. Looked up from germline, CDR1 is SGHRS and CDR2 is YFSETQ. This chain's CDR3 is CASSFGQVGEKLFF. CDR3 DNA sequence: TGCGCCAGCAGCTTTGGACAGGTCGGTGAAAAACTGTTTTTT.

The V and J genes are TRBV6-1 and TRBJ2-3; TRBD1 agrees at 9 bases. J gave up 2 bases and V 3 bases, and 6 bases lay outside the gene matches. CDR1 MNHNS and CDR2 SASEGT come from the germline V gene. The CDR3 is 16 residues long. The CDR3 loop reads CASSDPGQGNTDTQYF. The CDR3 nucleotides are TGTGCCAGCAGTGACCCGGGACAGGGTAACACAGATACGCAGTATTTT.

This clone was detected once. CDR3 protein: CASSPYRTYNEQFF. DNA for the CDR3: TGTGCCAGCTCACCATATAGAACCTACAATGAGCAGTTCTTC. The chain joins TRBV18 to TRBJ2-1; D is unclear. Trimming removed 2 bases from V and 2 bases from J, with 7 bases in between. Looked up from germline, CDR1 is KGHSH and CDR2 is LQKENI. This CDR3 has 14 amino acids.

There are a few counts of this clone. The chain joins TRBV29-1 to TRBJ2-5; perhaps TRBD2 as D (5 bases). This CDR3 region has 12 residues. The V and J ends lost 3 bases and 5 bases respectively, with 10 bases between them. Germline values: CDR1 SQVTM, CDR2 ANQGSEA. This chain's CDR3 is CSVDGVGETQYF. CDR3 bases: TGCAGCGTTGACGGGGTGGGGGAGACCCAGTACTTC.

This clone was seen only a few times. The V gene is TRBV6-5, the J gene TRBJ1-2; a possible D gene is TRBD1 (5 bases). The V end lost 0 bases, the J end lost 3 bases, and 8 bases lay between the germline ends. The CDR3 is 14 residues long. Germline V gene sequence: CDR1 MNHEY, CDR2 SVGAGI. CDR3 bases: TGTGCCAGCAGTTACTCTTGGGGGGACTATGGCTACACCTTC. Encoded protein: CASSYSWGDYGYTF.

The rearrangement uses TRBV5-6 and TRBJ2-5, with D tentatively TRBD2 (5 bases). There are 14 residues in the CDR3. Germline CDR1 reads SGHDT; CDR2 reads YYEEEE. V was pared by 0 bases and J by 4 bases, with 10 bases between. In DNA, the CDR3 is TGTGCCAGCAGCTTGGTGGGAGTAGGAGAGACCCAGTACTTC. This sequence encodes CASSLVGVGETQYF.

This chain connects TRBV9 to TRBJ2-5; 9 positions match TRBD2. With the DNA end fitting TRBJ2-7 better, the J assignment may be wrong. The germline V gene encodes CDR1 SGDLS and CDR2 YYNGEE. CDR3 size: 15 residues. The CDR3 region has the DNA TGTGCCAGCAGCCGTGGGATAGCGGGAGTATACGAGCAGTACTTC. Its protein is CASSRGIAGVYEQYF.

The table lists this clone with a count of one. CDR3 protein: CASSLVAGSNTGELFF. CDR3 DNA: TGTGCCAGCAGCTTAGTGGCAGGTTCGAACACCGGGGAGCTGTTTTTT. The chain links TRBV7-9 to TRBJ2-2; D gene ambiguous. The CDR3 runs 16 residues. Germline V gene sequence: CDR1 SEHNR, CDR2 FQNEAQ (reference sequence). V was clipped by 1 base and J by 0 bases, with 9 bases between them.

CDR3 in amino acids: CASSPLSRVSEAFF. The DNA of the CDR3 is TGTGCCAGCTCACCACTTTCCCGGGTGTCTGAAGCTTTCTTT. The V call is TRBV18, the J call TRBJ1-1, with no clear D. CDR1 is KGHSH, CDR2 LQKENI, per germline. Trimming shortened V by 1 base and J by 6 bases, and 12 bases separated the two germline ends. The CDR3 has 14 residues.

The rearrangement links TRBV12-2 to TRBJ2-2; TRBD2, the table's D call, lacks a check against the DNA. TRBV12-2 has pseudogene status. This CDR3 comprises 23 residues. Here the CDR3 reads CASRLTPGRTSGSTPCWTGELFF. The CDR3 region has the DNA TGTGCAAGTCGCTTAACCCCCGGGCGGACTAGCGGGAGTACCCCATGTTGGACCGGGGAGCTGTTTTTT.

With respect to this clone: At the DNA level, this CDR3 is encoded by other sequences in the same sample as well. The chain links TRBV18 to TRBJ1-4; no clear D gene. Deletions cut 3 bases from V and 8 bases from J, with 4 bases between. CDR1 KGHSH and CDR2 LQKENI come from the germline V gene. This CDR3 region has 11 residues. CDR3 nucleotide sequence: TGTGCCAGCTCACCTGGAGAAAAACTGTTTTTT. It codes for CASSPGEKLFF.

This chain uses TRBV6-5 with TRBJ2-7; D is perhaps TRBD1 or TRBD2 (6 bases each). The CDR3 consists of 14 residues. CDR1 and CDR2 from the germline V gene are MNHEY and SVGAGI. V shed 2 bases and J shed 2 bases, with 10 bases lying between them. The CDR3 protein is CASSYRGVTYEQYF. The CDR3 bases are TGTGCCAGCAGTTACAGGGGGGTCACCTACGAGCAGTACTTC.

J is TRBJ2-1 and V is TRBV9; a possible D gene is TRBD2 (5 bases). V was shortened by 0 bases and J by 8 bases, with 9 bases between the two germline ends. The germline gives CDR1 SGDLS, CDR2 YYNGEE. The length of the CDR3 is 13 residues. CDR3 in DNA: TGTGCCAGCAGCGTAGTTTGGCGGGATGAGCAGTTCTTC. Amino acids: CASSVVWRDEQFF.

The V call is TRBV6-6, the J call TRBJ2-7; no clear D gene. Germline V CDR1 and CDR2: MNHNY, SVGAGI (reference sequence). CDR3 size: 13 residues. With 4 bases removed from V and 1 base from J, the gap between germline ends came to 8 bases. The CDR3 DNA reads TGTGCCAGCAGTTTGGACGGTTCCTACGAGCAGTACTTC. Protein sequence: CASSLDGSYEQYF.

The chain has TRBV4-1 and TRBJ2-3; D ambiguous. V gave up 4 bases and J gave up 3 bases, with 11 bases separating them. Germline V CDR1 and CDR2: MGHRA, YSYEKL. The CDR3 extends over 14 amino acids. In DNA, the CDR3 is TGCGCCAGCAGCCTTGCGACTCAGACAGATACGCAGTATTTT. Its translation is CASSLATQTDTQYF.

The CDR3 region is CATLSGQNTDTQYF. The CDR3 DNA reads TGTGCCACCCTCTCGGGACAAAACACAGATACGCAGTATTTT. The chain uses TRBV10-3 and TRBJ2-3; D is possibly TRBD1 (6 bases). V lost 10 bases and J lost 2, with 16 bases in between. CDR3 length: 14 residues. CDR1 is ENHRY and CDR2 is SYGVKD in the germline V gene.

The V call is TRBV21-1, the J call TRBJ2-3. TRBV21-1 is labeled a pseudogene. The CDR3 covers 18 residues. CDR3 protein: CASSKEEILGPDTDTQYF. The DNA of the CDR3 is TGTGCCAGCAGCAAAGAGGAGATCCTCGGGCCAGACACAGATACGCAGTATTTT.